These 10 T cell receptor beta chains share one sample of origin, sequenced in a study of blood T cell repertoires in COVID-19. TCRdb's table, derived via immunoSEQ multiplex PCR, lists solely in-frame clones and lacks some. The sample lists 100,000 to 150,000 clones; 70% to 90% were seen once. Sequencing was performed on peripheral blood. These receptors came from a woman aged 55-69 years with acute or convalescent COVID-19.

The gene calls are TRBV20-1 and TRBJ2-1, with 7 bases fitting TRBD2. Unmatched junction bases numbered 5, after V lost 3 bases and J lost 3 bases. The CDR3 sequence is 14 residues long. Germline CDR1 reads DFQATT; CDR2 reads SNEGSKA (reference sequence). CDR3 sequence: CSASRGGDYNEQFF. In DNA form, the CDR3 reads TGCAGTGCTAGTCGTGGGGGGGACTACAATGAGCAGTTCTTC.

The chain combines TRBV6-5 with TRBJ2-7; TRBD1 might be the D (6 bases). Trimming removed 2 bases at V and 4 bases at J, with 18 bases between. Germline V gene lookup returns CDR1 MNHEY and CDR2 SVGAGI. The CDR3 length is 16 residues. The CDR3 nucleotides read TGTGCCAGCAGTTACCAAAGGGACAAACCCGGATACGAGCAGTACTTC. Protein product: CASSYQRDKPGYEQYF.

This clone was recorded only once. The J gene is TRBJ2-2, the V gene TRBV10-3, with 10 bases that match TRBD2. The length of the CDR3 is 14 residues. With 10 bases clipped from V and 1 base from J, the junction kept 3 bases outside the gene matches. Germline V gives CDR1 ENHRY, CDR2 SYGVKD. The CDR3 nucleotides read TGTGCCACCCGGACTAGCGGGAACACCGGGGAGCTGTTTTTT. This sequence encodes CATRTSGNTGELFF.

The chain uses TRBV30 and TRBJ1-5, with D possibly matching TRBD1 (5 bases). The CDR3 covers 15 residues. From germline, CDR1 is GTSNPN and CDR2 SVGIG (reference sequence). The V end lost 0 bases, the J end lost 4 bases, and 13 bases lay between the germline ends. The CDR3 DNA reads TGTGCCTGGAGTGTACGAGGCGGGGGTAATCAGCCCCAGCATTTT. Translating gives CAWSVRGGGNQPQHF.

This chain uses TRBV9 with TRBJ1-2; possibly TRBD1 for D (5 bases). Germline CDR1 reads SGDLS; CDR2 reads YYNGEE. CDR3 size: 16 residues. V dropped 0 bases and J dropped 0 bases, with 12 bases sitting between them. The CDR3 DNA reads as TGTGCCAGCAGCGTAGGGGAGGGGCTCGCTAACTATGGCTACACCTTC. Translating gives CASSVGEGLANYGYTF.

V gene TRBV28 combines with J gene TRBJ1-2; D possibly corresponds to TRBD1 (6 bases). CDR1 and CDR2 from the germline V gene are MDHEN and SYDVKM. V was cut by 7 bases and J by 10 bases, with 19 bases left in between. The CDR3 is made up of 13 amino acids. The CDR3 DNA is TGTGCCAGCACTTCCGTCGGGGGGGCGGACTACACCTTC. This encodes CASTSVGGADYTF.

The V and J genes are TRBV6-5 and TRBJ1-4; D is unresolved. V was trimmed by 5 bases and J by 0 bases, leaving 7 bases between them. Germline V gene sequence: CDR1 MNHEY, CDR2 SVGAGI. The CDR3 has 14 residues. The CDR3 sequence is CASSLTSTNEKLFF. The CDR3 coding sequence is TGTGCCAGCAGTCTGACATCAACTAATGAAAAACTGTTTTTT.

This chain uses TRBV12-5 with TRBJ1-5; the match to TRBD1 covers 8 bases. After removal of 2 bases from V and 5 bases from J, the junction contained 8 bases not matched to a gene. The length of the CDR3 is 16 residues. CDR1 LGHNT and CDR2 FRNRAP come from the germline V gene. The CDR3 coding sequence is TGTGCTAGTGGTTTGCAGATCAGGGGGCGTTATCAGCCCCAGCATTTT. It yields the protein CASGLQIRGRYQPQHF. The whole variable domain, remainder taken from reference TRBV12-5 and TRBJ1-5, is DARVTQTPRHKVTEMGQEVTMRCQPILGHNTVFWYRQTMMQGLELLAYFRNRAPLDDSGMPKDRFSAEMPDATLATLKIQPSEPRDSAVYFCASGLQIRGRYQPQHFGDGTRLSIL.

The chain joins TRBV2 to TRBJ1-3; tentatively, D is TRBD1 (6 bases). The CDR3 runs to 16 residues. V shed 7 bases and J shed 4 bases, with 20 bases lying between them. Germline V gene sequence: CDR1 SNHLY, CDR2 FYNNEI. The CDR3 nucleotides are TGTGCCAGCACCGCCTCGGGGACAAGCGTGGGAAACACCATATATTTT. Its protein product is CASTASGTSVGNTIYF.

The rearrangement uses TRBV10-3 and TRBJ1-1; a weak D match, TRBD1 (5 bases). V dropped 10 bases and J dropped 4 bases, with 22 bases sitting between them. CDR1 is ENHRY and CDR2 is SYGVKD in the germline V gene. The CDR3 is 15 residues long. CDR3 bases: TGTGCCACCGGTCGCGGTCGACAGTCCTTCACTGAAGCTTTCTTT. It specifies CATGRGRQSFTEAFF.